These 13 T cell receptor beta chains originate from one sample sequenced in a study of blood T cell repertoires in COVID-19. The method was immunoSEQ multiplex PCR; TCRdb's version includes in-frame clones alone and lacks a portion of them. The table includes tens of thousands of clones, roughly 85% detected once. Material for sequencing was peripheral blood. These receptors all stem from a woman in her fifties or sixties with acute or convalescent COVID-19.

The gene calls are TRBV5-1 and TRBJ2-7, with 7 bases identical to TRBD1. Germline values: CDR1 SGHRS, CDR2 YFSETQ. V was pared by 5 bases and J by 1 base, with 6 bases of the junction left unmatched. The CDR3 has 14 amino acids. CDR3 bases: TGCGCCAGCAGGGGGCAGGGGGTATCCTACGAGCAGTACTTC. Protein: CASRGQGVSYEQYF.

The chain employs TRBV7-8 and TRBJ1-5, with 8 bases aligning to TRBD1. Looked up from germline, CDR1 is SGHVS and CDR2 is FQNEAQ. This CDR3 has 16 amino acids. V was clipped by 3 bases and J by 2 bases; unmatched bases: 6. CDR3 residues: CASSFDRGRGNQPQHF. CDR3 nucleotide sequence: TGTGCCAGCAGCTTCGACAGGGGTCGGGGCAATCAGCCCCAGCATTTT.

The V and J genes are TRBV7-2 and TRBJ2-2; 9 bases are a match to TRBD2. The germline V gene encodes CDR1 SGHTA and CDR2 FQGNSA. V trimming: 1 base; J trimming: 6 bases; junction bases outside the gene matches: 6. The CDR3 contains 16 residues. The CDR3 coding sequence is TGTGCCAGCAGCTTAGTCGGCGGGGGGGCCTCCGGGGAGCTGTTTTTT. This gives the protein CASSLVGGGASGELFF.

This chain uses TRBV24-1 with TRBJ2-5, with no clear D. Trimming removed 6 bases from V and 1 base from J, with 17 bases in between. The CDR3 covers 16 residues. Germline V gene sequence: CDR1 KGHDR, CDR2 SFDVKD. CDR3 loop: CATSLSGSSFQETQYF. The CDR3 DNA reads as TGTGCCACCAGTCTCTCAGGTTCCTCCTTCCAAGAGACCCAGTACTTC.

The V call is TRBV19, the J call TRBJ1-1; TRBD1 is a possible D gene (6 bases). The germline V gene has CDR1 LNHDA and CDR2 SQIVND (reference sequence). V lost 1 base and J lost 8, with 17 bases in between. This CDR3 is 15 amino acids long. The CDR3 nucleotides are TGTGCCAGTAGTATAGCCAAGACAGGCGAGAGGGAAGCTTTCTTT. Translated: CASSIAKTGEREAFF.

This chain connects TRBV7-6 to TRBJ2-7; TRBD1 matches at 9 bases. Germline assignment: CDR1 SGHVS and CDR2 FNYEAQ. With V trimmed by 2 bases and J by 7 bases, 12 bases remained unmatched. The CDR3 has 16 amino acids. The CDR3 bases are TGTGCCAGCAGCTTATCCCCCCCCACAGGGGGCTCTGAGCAGTACTTC. Translation: CASSLSPPTGGSEQYF. The whole variable domain, filled in from reference TRBV7-6 and TRBJ2-7, reads GAGVSQSPRYKVTKRGQDVALRCDPISGHVSLYWYRQALGQGPEFLTYFNYEAQQDKSGLPNDRFSAERPEGSISTLTIQRTEQRDSAMYRCASSLSPPTGGSEQYFGPGTRLTVT.

This chain joins TRBV7-2 and TRBJ1-4, with D perhaps matching TRBD1 (5 bases). V dropped 1 base and J dropped 5 bases, with 14 bases sitting between them. This CDR3 spans 16 amino acids. CDR1 and CDR2 from the germline V gene are SGHTA and FQGNSA. CDR3 residues: CASSLETGLLNEKLFF. DNA for the CDR3: TGTGCCAGCAGCTTAGAAACGGGACTATTGAATGAAAAACTGTTTTTT.

This clone has a handful of counts. This rearrangement joins TRBV28 to TRBJ1-2; 9 positions match TRBD1. The length of the CDR3 is 15 residues. J gave up 4 bases and V 6 bases, and 9 bases lay outside the gene matches. Germline V gene sequence: CDR1 MDHEN, CDR2 SYDVKM. The CDR3, as DNA: TGTGCCAGCAGGGACAGGGGATCGGTGCGCTATGGCTACACCTTC. Translation gives CASRDRGSVRYGYTF.

This sequence joins TRBV19 and TRBJ1-2; D gene ambiguous. The germline V and J ends were trimmed by 5 bases and 5 bases, with 9 bases remaining between them. Looked up from germline, CDR1 is LNHDA and CDR2 is SQIVND (reference sequence). The CDR3 extends over 12 amino acids. CDR3 nucleotide sequence: TGTGCCAGTAGTGCATGGGCATATGGCTACACCTTC. It yields the protein CASSAWAYGYTF.

The chain employs TRBV25-1 and TRBJ1-1; TRBD1 aligns across 9 bases. V shed 8 bases and J 10 bases; nucleotides not matched to a gene: 8. The CDR3 runs 12 residues. The germline gives CDR1 MGHDK, CDR2 SYGVNS. The CDR3 coding sequence is TGTGCCAGCGGACAGGGGAATTTAGGAGCTTTCTTT. Translated, it gives CASGQGNLGAFF.

The gene calls are TRBV6-5 and TRBJ1-1, with 7 bases fitting TRBD1. Germline CDR1 is MNHEY and CDR2 is SVGAGI. This CDR3 spans 14 amino acids. With 6 bases clipped from V and 2 bases from J, the junction kept 6 bases outside the gene matches. The CDR3 sequence is CASRVGQANTEAFF. The CDR3 nucleotides are TGTGCCAGCAGGGTCGGACAGGCTAACACTGAAGCTTTCTTT.

The genes are TRBV4-2 and TRBJ1-4, with 8 bases lining up with TRBD1. Germline CDR1 LGHNA, CDR2 YNFKEQ. The J segment lost 8 bases and the V segment lost 0 bases, leaving 17 bases of the junction unmatched. The CDR3 spans 19 residues. The CDR3 here is CASSQDLSPHTGGIEKLFF. Written as DNA, the CDR3 is TGTGCCAGCAGCCAAGATTTATCCCCCCATACAGGGGGGATAGAAAAACTGTTTTTT.

The chain employs TRBV7-2 and TRBJ2-5, with 12 bases aligning to TRBD1. The germline V gene encodes CDR1 SGHTA and CDR2 FQGNSA. CDR3 length: 18 residues. V lost 5 bases, J lost 4 bases, and 14 bases stayed unmatched. For the CDR3, the DNA is TGTGCCAGCAGCCTGAACGGGGGGACAGGGGGCGCGAGAGAGACCCAGTACTTC. It translates to CASSLNGGTGGARETQYF.